The TCR beta chain described here comes from a study of T-cell reconstitution after alpha-beta-depleted transplantation in children listed by TCRdb under 2016. Concerning the study at large: Using TCR repertoire profiling, the study quantitatively followed how T-cell immune reconstitution unfolded in children after TCRalphabeta/CD19-depleted allogeneic hematopoietic cell transplantation.

As to this clonotype: This clone's antigen is unknown. The input lacks base qualities; no much larger clone sits a single base away.

Trimming leaves V shorter by 4 bases and J shorter by 0 bases, with the junction holding 4 bases beyond the gene matches. CDR1 DFQATT and CDR2 SNEGSKA were looked up in the germline V gene (reference sequence). The CDR3 starts with the cysteine, ends with the phenylalanine, and has 15 residues. Left in the record is the CDR3 DNA by itself, 45 bases read in frame from the first base. Sample treatment or condition, as interpreted from the label and publication: allogeneic hematopoietic cell transplantation with graft depleted of TCRalphabeta T cells and CD19 B cells. The children who served as transplant recipients had been given grafts of TCRalphabeta/CD19-depleted allogeneic hematopoietic cells. The paper's findings and limits, for the study overall: The high TCRbeta diversity at day 60 in some patients was ascribed to recipient T cells and intrathymic progenitors that had survived conditioning. The apparently early recovery of alphabetaT-cell counts about two months after transplant reportedly depended on only several hundred rapidly expanded clones that came from non-depleted graft cells. Hyperexpanded clone frequencies declined over subsequent months; after one year, T-cell counts and TCRbeta diversity were mostly attributed to newly produced T cells.

Library preparation was by PCR. Reads for this sample came from an Illumina HiSeq 2500. TCR library preparation used molecular barcoding, with unique molecular identifiers applied to normalize quantification of the TCRbeta repertoire. Using fastp at Q25 and MiXCR, TCRdb reprocessed the public reads and kept productive beta chains. One record per CDR3 amino acid sequence lists the most common genes and DNA. For this sample the table gives approximately 500,000 distinct CDR3 sequences, of which roughly a quarter were detected only once. About 35% of the sample comes from the top ten. The sequenced sample was PBMCs, obtained before TCRalphabeta/CD19-depleted stem cell transplant. The sequence was collected from a boy younger than two with Wiskott-Aldrich syndrome, due to receive a stem cell transplant. The V and J segments used are TRBV20-1 and TRBJ2-3; the junction holds 10 bases that match TRBD2. The CDR3 region has the sequence CSATGLAASTDTQYF. The DNA is TGCAGTGCTACCGGACTAGCGGCTAGCACAGATACGCAGTATTTT.